This T cell receptor beta chain was observed in a study of blood T cell repertoires in COVID-19. The overall study: From the United States, Italy and Spain came samples of acute and convalescent COVID-19. T cells, B-cell-depleted T cells, or PBMCs provided the cDNA or gDNA that served as material.

Authors' methods: From reference gene primer amplification, estimates of nucleated cell counts were derived. Some clones are missing from TCRdb's copy, which holds only in-frame ones; the method was immunoSEQ multiplex PCR. V, J and clone size derive from that table, while D and trimming were established from the DNA sequence. This sample carries about 100,000 clones, roughly nine tenths of them seen once, and the ten largest clones take 1.5% to 2%. The table lists this clone with a few counts. Trimming removed 9 bases from V and 2 bases from J, with 14 bases in between. CDR1 is MNHEY and CDR2 is SVGAGI in the germline V gene. The CDR3 runs 13 residues.

The sequence derives from a man aged 60 to 75 with acute or convalescent COVID-19. The genes are TRBV6-5 and TRBJ2-7, with D perhaps matching TRBD1 (6 bases). The sample was peripheral blood. The CDR3 loop is CASWGTSPYEQYF. DNA of the CDR3: TGTGCCAGTTGGGGGACAAGTCCCTACGAGCAGTACTTC.